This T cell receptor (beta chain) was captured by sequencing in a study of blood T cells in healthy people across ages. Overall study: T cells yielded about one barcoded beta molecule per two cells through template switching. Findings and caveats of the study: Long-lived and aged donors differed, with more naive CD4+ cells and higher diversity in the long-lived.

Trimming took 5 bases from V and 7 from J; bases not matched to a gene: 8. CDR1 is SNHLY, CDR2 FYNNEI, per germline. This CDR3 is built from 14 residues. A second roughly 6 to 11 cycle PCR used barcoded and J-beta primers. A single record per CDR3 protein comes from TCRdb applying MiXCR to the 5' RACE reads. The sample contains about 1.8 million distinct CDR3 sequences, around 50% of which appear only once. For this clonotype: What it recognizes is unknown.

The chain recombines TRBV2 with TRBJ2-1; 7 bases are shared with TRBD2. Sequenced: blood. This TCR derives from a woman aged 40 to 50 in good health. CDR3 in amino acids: CASSQSGVENEQFF. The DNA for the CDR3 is TGTGCCAGCAGTCAGAGCGGGGTAGAGAATGAGCAGTTCTTC. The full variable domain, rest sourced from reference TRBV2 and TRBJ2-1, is EPEVTQTPSHQVTQMGQEVILRCVPISNHLYFYWYRQILGQKVEFLVSFYNNEISEKSEIFDDQFSVERPDGSNFTLKIRSTKLEDSAMYFCASSQSGVENEQFFGPGTRLTVL.